This entry is about one T cell receptor (beta chain). Antigen: not known. The TCR alpha and TCR beta cDNA libraries, bearing sample barcodes and UMIs, were generated by 5'RACE using constant-segment primers. TCRdb ran MiXCR on the 5' RACE reads and lists one entry per CDR3 protein. Of roughly 350,000 distinct CDR3 sequences listed, roughly 21% are singletons. This specimen belongs to a study of T-cell memory formation after mild COVID-19. Study details: TCR clusters mostly belonged to single donors. Whole-study results and caveats: Pre-infection memory held some responding clones, suggesting pre-existing cross-reactive T cells responded. Nothing showed for sure that second-wave clones peaking on day 37 were SARS-CoV-2 specific.

The germline V gene encodes CDR1 MNHNS and CDR2 SASEGT. The CDR3 is made up of 15 amino acids. Sequencing was carried out using PBMCs or a T cell subset sorted from them (not recorded which). The chain joins TRBV6-1 to TRBJ2-1; 12 bases fit TRBD2. The J call is uncertain, as TRBJ2-7 better fits the DNA end. The TCR was taken from an adult woman who had mild COVID-19 (a few samples of this study predate the infection). Cell type and time point are not known. In nucleotides, the CDR3 is TGTGCCAGCAGTGAGACTAGCGGGAGCTCCGATGAGCAGTACTTC. Translation gives CASSETSGSSDEQYF.